Following are 14 T cell receptor beta chains from one sample sequenced in a study of early stage breast cancer tumors. Assay used: immunoSEQ multiplex PCR; TCRdb lists only in-frame clones, some missing. The sample consists of about 28,000 clones, approximately 70% of them appearing once. The sequenced sample was blood. These receptors all stem from a person in their 40s with breast cancer.

The chain recombines TRBV7-2 with TRBJ2-5; no clear D gene. Germline V CDR1 and CDR2: SGHTA, FQGNSA. V was clipped by 6 bases and J by 2 bases, with 4 bases between them. The CDR3 is 11 amino acids. The CDR3 protein is CASRKQETQYF. In DNA, the CDR3 is TGTGCCAGCAGAAAACAAGAGACCCAGTACTTC.

This clone has only a few counts. V usage is TRBV7-2 and J usage is TRBJ2-7; TRBD2 is a possible D gene (6 bases). The CDR3 runs 14 residues. CDR1 is SGHTA and CDR2 is FQGNSA in the germline V gene. V lost 7 bases, J lost 3 bases, and 16 bases lay in between. CDR3 region: CASNTGGVGYEQYF. CDR3 sequence (DNA): TGTGCCAGCAATACCGGAGGGGTCGGCTACGAGCAGTACTTC.

The V call is TRBV5-1, the J call TRBJ1-1, with 9 positions matching TRBD1. The CDR3 is 15 residues long. Germline V gives CDR1 SGHRS, CDR2 YFSETQ. Trimming cost V 0 bases and J 10 bases; bases outside gene matches: 10. The CDR3 sequence is CASSLDGDRATGAFF. In DNA form, the CDR3 reads TGCGCCAGCAGCTTGGACGGGGACAGGGCGACGGGAGCTTTCTTT.

The V gene is TRBV7-9, the J gene TRBJ1-4, with D maybe TRBD1 (5 bases). The V and J ends lost 4 bases and 4 bases respectively, with 13 bases between them. The CDR3 is 15 amino acids. The germline V gene encodes CDR1 SEHNR and CDR2 FQNEAQ (reference sequence). This CDR3 is CASSWGGTDNEKLFF. The CDR3 DNA reads TGTGCCAGCAGCTGGGGCGGGACGGATAATGAAAAACTGTTTTTT.

The chain combines TRBV28 with TRBJ2-5; D ambiguous. Germline V gene data show CDR1 as MDHEN and CDR2 as SYDVKM. V lost 4 bases and J 4 bases, leaving 13 bases between the germline ends. The CDR3 covers 14 residues. The CDR3 reads CASSSGSRVETQYF. The CDR3, as DNA: TGTGCCAGCAGTTCCGGAAGTAGGGTAGAGACCCAGTACTTC.

This rearrangement joins TRBV5-4 to TRBJ2-6; D is ambiguous. Trimming cost V 0 bases and J 0 bases, with 13 bases left between them. Germline V CDR1 and CDR2: SGHNT, YYREEE (reference sequence). The CDR3 extends over 18 amino acids. In DNA, the CDR3 is TGTGCCAGCAGCTTGGAATCGGCCCTCAGCTCTGGGGCCAACGTCCTGACTTTC. This gives the protein CASSLESALSSGANVLTF.

The chain combines TRBV7-9 with TRBJ2-3; D uncertain. V was trimmed by 3 bases and J by 2 bases, leaving 3 bases between them. The CDR3 length is 12 residues. Germline loops: CDR1 SEHNR, CDR2 FQNEAQ (reference sequence). The CDR3: CASSFHTDTQYF. DNA of the CDR3: TGTGCCAGCAGCTTTCACACAGATACGCAGTATTTT.

This clone was counted only a few times. V usage is TRBV7-2 and J usage is TRBJ1-2; D is undetermined. The CDR3 has 15 amino acids. Trimming removed 6 bases at V and 8 bases at J, with 22 bases between. Germline values: CDR1 SGHTA, CDR2 FQGNSA. The CDR3 protein is CASRGPRDRGRGYTF. The DNA of the CDR3 is TGTGCCAGCAGGGGTCCGAGGGATCGAGGAAGGGGCTACACCTTC. Looking up the rest from reference TRBV7-2 and TRBJ1-2 gives the full variable domain: GAGVSQSPSNKVTEKGKDVELRCDPISGHTALYWYRQSLGQGLEFLIYFQGNSAPDKSGLPSDRFSAERTGGSVSTLTIQRTQQEDSAVYLCASRGPRDRGRGYTFGSGTRLTVV.

The chain carries TRBV15 and TRBJ1-2; perhaps TRBD1 as D (6 bases). The CDR3 sequence is 13 residues long. The V gene's germline CDR1 is LNHNV and CDR2 YYDKDF (reference sequence). Trimming took 3 bases from V and 6 from J, leaving 11 bases between them. This CDR3 reads CATSREEGDGYTF. CDR3 in DNA: TGTGCCACCAGCAGGGAGGAGGGGGATGGCTACACCTTC.

This clone was counted a single time. The chain links TRBV15 to TRBJ1-1; TRBD1 matches 8 bases. CDR3 length equals 16 residues. Looked up from germline, CDR1 is LNHNV and CDR2 is YYDKDF (reference sequence). After removal of 0 bases from V and 1 base from J, the junction contained 4 bases not matched to a gene. The CDR3 sequence is CATSRDLGTGNTEAFF. As DNA, the CDR3 is TGTGCCACCAGCAGAGATCTAGGGACAGGGAACACTGAAGCTTTCTTT. Complete variable domain (other parts from reference TRBV15 and TRBJ1-1): DAMVIQNPRYQVTQFGKPVTLSCSQTLNHNVMYWYQQKSSQAPKLLFHYYDKDFNNEADTPDNFQSRRPNTSFCFLDIRSPGLGDTAMYLCATSRDLGTGNTEAFFGQGTRLTVV.

The chain's CDR3 is CASSQNPGTGGNTEAFF. The CDR3 bases are TGTGCCAGCAGCCAAAACCCCGGGACAGGGGGTAACACTGAAGCTTTCTTT. The chain employs TRBV7-6 and TRBJ1-1, with 11 nucleotides matching TRBD1. Germline V gene sequence: CDR1 SGHVS, CDR2 FNYEAQ. Trimming at V came to 5 bases and at J to 2 bases, leaving 10 bases not matched to a gene. The CDR3 covers 17 residues.

V gene TRBV7-3 combines with J gene TRBJ2-1; 7 bases map to TRBD2. The germline V gene encodes CDR1 SGHTA and CDR2 FQGTGA. V shed 0 bases and J 2 bases; nucleotides not matched to a gene: 7. The CDR3 runs 17 residues. The CDR3 nucleotides are TGTGCCAGCAGCTTAACGGCTGGGGGAGGGGCCTACAATGAGCAGTTCTTC. It is translated as CASSLTAGGGAYNEQFF.

V gene TRBV9 combines with J gene TRBJ1-1, with D maybe TRBD1 (5 bases). Trimming left V 5 bases short and J 1 base short, with 15 bases between. The germline CDR1 and CDR2 sequences are SGDLS and YYNGEE. The CDR3 has 15 residues. The CDR3 bases are TGTGCCAGCAGAAGGGACGCAAAACCGAACACTGAAGCTTTCTTT. Translated, it gives CASRRDAKPNTEAFF.

In regard to this clone: At one of its ends the junction is not consistent with the germline gene, which may arise from a read error. The genes are TRBV6-1 and TRBJ2-5; maybe TRBD1 (6 bases). This CDR3 is built from 14 residues. Germline lookup yields CDR1 MNHNS and CDR2 SASEGT. The CDR3: CASSESQGQKTQYF. The CDR3 nucleotides are TGTGCCAGCAGTGAGTCACAGGGCCAAAAGACCCAGTACTTC.